One and the same sample provided the 9 T cell receptor beta chains below, sequenced in a study of shared clonotypes between healthy human individuals. Terminally differentiated effector memory CD45RA+ cells were excluded from the naive CD8 cells, which were CD45RO-negative and positively selected for CCR7. Assay: immunoSEQ multiplex PCR; the TCRdb copy retains only in-frame clones and omits some. The sample carries hundreds of thousands of clones, 90% to 97% recorded once. Specimen: naive CD8+ T cells sorted from blood. These receptors were collected from a young woman in good health.

This rearrangement joins TRBV7-9 to TRBJ2-2; 7 positions match TRBD2. Unmatched junction bases numbered 6, after V lost 2 bases and J lost 0 bases. CDR1 is SEHNR and CDR2 is FQNEAQ in the germline V gene (reference sequence). This CDR3 has 17 residues. CDR3 coding DNA: TGTGCCAGCAGCTTAAGAACCCTAGCGGCGAACACCGGGGAGCTGTTTTTT. Its translation: CASSLRTLAANTGELFF.

The chain recombines TRBV10-3 with TRBJ2-7, with D unresolved. The CDR3 runs 12 residues. The V gene's germline CDR1 is ENHRY and CDR2 SYGVKD. Trimming shortened V by 6 bases and J by 1 base, and 7 bases separated the two germline ends. This CDR3 is CAISDPSYEQYF. CDR3 DNA sequence: TGTGCCATCAGCGACCCGTCCTACGAGCAGTACTTC.

V gene TRBV27 combines with J gene TRBJ2-3; no reliable D call. Germline V gene sequence: CDR1 MNHEY, CDR2 SMNVEV (reference sequence). The CDR3 is 15 residues long. The ends were cut back, 3 bases at V and 0 bases at J, with 10 bases in the middle. CDR3 sequence reads: CASSFQSLSTDTQYF. The CDR3 coding sequence is TGTGCCAGCAGTTTTCAGAGCCTGAGCACAGATACGCAGTATTTT.

A remark on this clone: The same CDR3 can be traced to other DNA sequences in this sample. V usage is TRBV6-1 and J usage is TRBJ2-1; 10 bases map to TRBD1. V dropped 6 bases and J dropped 4; count of bases not matched to a gene: 0. There are 13 residues in the CDR3. Germline CDR1 is MNHNS and CDR2 is SASEGT. The CDR3 loop reads CASRDRGYNEQFF. The CDR3 DNA sequence: TGTGCCAGCAGGGACAGGGGGTACAATGAGCAGTTCTTC.

The chain joins TRBV4-1 to TRBJ2-1; 9 nucleotides line up with TRBD2. Germline loops: CDR1 MGHRA, CDR2 YSYEKL. Trimming at V came to 0 bases and at J to 8 bases, leaving 11 bases not matched to a gene. The CDR3 runs to 17 residues. This CDR3 is CASSQDASGIGSHEQFF. The CDR3 DNA reads as TGCGCCAGCAGCCAAGACGCTAGCGGGATTGGGAGCCATGAGCAGTTCTTC.

The chain couples TRBV27 to TRBJ2-1; TRBD2 agrees at 11 bases. From germline, CDR1 is MNHEY and CDR2 SMNVEV (reference sequence). The CDR3 is 13 residues long. CDR3 sequence reads: CLTGTSGDNEQFF. The CDR3, as DNA: TGTCTGACCGGGACTAGCGGCGACAATGAGCAGTTCTTC.

The gene calls are TRBV5-4 and TRBJ2-7, with D possibly being TRBD2 (5 bases). The V end lost 2 bases, the J end lost 2 bases, and 11 bases lay between the germline ends. The CDR3 has 14 residues. In germline, CDR1 is SGHNT, CDR2 YYREEE (reference sequence). CDR3 amino acids: CASSLDHGAYEQYF. Here the CDR3 DNA reads TGTGCCAGCAGCTTAGACCACGGGGCCTACGAGCAGTACTTC.

J is TRBJ2-7 and V is TRBV15; D gene uncertain. The germline CDR1 and CDR2 sequences are LNHNV and YYDKDF (reference sequence). This CDR3 spans 18 amino acids. V was clipped by 2 bases and J by 5 bases, with 25 bases between them. CDR3: CATSRSGPPGIGRNEQYF. The CDR3 DNA is TGTGCCACCAGCAGATCAGGACCTCCTGGGATTGGGCGCAACGAGCAGTACTTC.

V usage is TRBV5-6 and J usage is TRBJ2-7; D is unresolved. CDR1 is SGHDT and CDR2 is YYEEEE in the germline V gene. This CDR3 is built from 14 residues. Trimming took off 2 bases at V and 0 bases at J, with 9 bases between the two ends. Written as DNA, the CDR3 is TGTGCCAGCAGCTTATGGGCAGGCTCCTACGAGCAGTACTTC. It is translated as CASSLWAGSYEQYF.